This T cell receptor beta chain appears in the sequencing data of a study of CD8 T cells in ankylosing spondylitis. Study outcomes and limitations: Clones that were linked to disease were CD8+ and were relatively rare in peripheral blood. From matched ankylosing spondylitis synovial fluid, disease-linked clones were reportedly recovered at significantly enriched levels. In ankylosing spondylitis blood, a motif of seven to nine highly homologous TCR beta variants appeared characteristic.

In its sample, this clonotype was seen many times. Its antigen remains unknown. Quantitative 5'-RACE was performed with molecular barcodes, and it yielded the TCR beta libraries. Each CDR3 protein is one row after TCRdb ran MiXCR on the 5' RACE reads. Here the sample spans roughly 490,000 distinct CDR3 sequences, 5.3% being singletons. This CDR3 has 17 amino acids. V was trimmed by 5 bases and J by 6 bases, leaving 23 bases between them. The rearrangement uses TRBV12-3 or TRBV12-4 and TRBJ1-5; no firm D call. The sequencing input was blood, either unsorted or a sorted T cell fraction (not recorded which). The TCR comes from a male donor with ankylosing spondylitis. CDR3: CASSLGSLSREVQPQHF. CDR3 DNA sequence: TGTGCCAGCAGTCTAGGGAGCCTTTCGAGGGAGGTTCAGCCCCAGCATTTT.